The rows below give T cell receptor beta chains drawn from one sample of a study of T cells in Graves' hyperthyroidism and ophthalmopathy. TCRdb reprocessed the multiplex PCR reads with MiXCR, giving one entry per CDR3 protein. Of some 600,000 distinct CDR3 sequences in the sample, approximately 15% were seen once. The sample comprised blood. All receptors derive from a woman aged 25 to 39 with Graves' hyperthyroidism that later progressed to Graves' ophthalmopathy. Both conserved end residues are part of each CDR3.

cdr3_aa,cdr3_length,v_call
CASSFHGGVETQFF,14,TRBV12-3/TRBV12-4
CASRDLGQGSYEQYF,15,TRBV6-1
CAWNWAVQETQYF,13,TRBV30
CASSIVGGGDTNTEAFF,17,TRBV19
CASSLPMRFRSQPQHF,16,TRBV5-8
CASSESGFSYEQYF,14,TRBV2
CASSLAHRVPELFF,14,TRBV7-8
CASRYGVSYEQYF,13,TRBV6-2/TRBV6-3
CATTRRDGAYEQYF,14,TRBV2
CASSFGTSGDEQYF,14,TRBV7-9
CASSQATVPNEQFF,14,TRBV14
CSVSGTYGYTF,11,TRBV20-1
CASSARINTEAFF,13,TRBV19
CASSLRLAGGLYNEQFF,17,TRBV19
CSAKPGQGLLNEQSF,15,TRBV20-1
CSVARGSNQPQHF,13,TRBV29-1
CASSQQGTYGYTF,13,TRBV3-1
CASSSYPTSGGYEQYF,16,TRBV7-2
CASSYGGREGRKTQYF,16,TRBV6-5
CAWSQITGGTGTGELFF,17,TRBV30
CASSYTGYSNQPQHF,15,TRBV6-1
CASSPRGGGGYTF,13,TRBV27
CASSLDSRGATEAFF,15,TRBV7-8
CASGSVLAGGGETQYF,16,TRBV12-5
CAGLLGDTIYF,11,TRBV19
CASTQGAETQYF,12,TRBV28
CAISGTPGAGPYEQYF,16,TRBV10-3
CASSLGGQGFGTEAFF,16,TRBV11-2
CASSQPRTEYEQYF,14,TRBV19
CASSEADREYTGELFF,16,TRBV4-1
CASSPNSGANVLTF,14,TRBV3-1
CASRLRVLLGTEAFF,15,TRBV2
CASSDGHPGSTEAFF,15,TRBV2
CASSISRGTTKSVYEQYF,18,TRBV7-8
CSARPSQINEKLFF,14,TRBV20-1
CASSSTRTGRDEQYF,15,TRBV27
CSVRRGGGNTIYF,13,TRBV20-1
CATSRSPGQGAPGANVLTF,19,TRBV15
CASSPPSRGSRDDEQYF,17,TRBV7-2
CASRQGRPQTEAFF,14,TRBV12-3/TRBV12-4
CAYGTGLAEAFF,12,TRBV30
CASSPTQRGEAFF,13,TRBV18
CASSPHTTTGELFF,14,TRBV6-2/TRBV6-3
CASGVLSGDPYEQYF,15,TRBV27
CASSEGYRGSTNEKLFF,17,TRBV6-1
CASSSSSGSVYF,12,TRBV7-2
CASSDPSGRESTGTQYF,17,TRBV7-2
CAISESGGTAQFF,13,TRBV10-3
CSARDRTSGRRNTGELFF,18,TRBV20-1
CASSQDRWQIGGELFF,16,TRBV4-3